This entry is about one T cell receptor beta chain. Looked up from germline, CDR1 is MNHEY and CDR2 is SMNVEV (reference sequence). This CDR3 is 13 amino acids long. The V and J ends lost 5 bases and 9 bases, in that order; junction bases with no gene match: 6. These data are taken from a study of blood T cell repertoires in COVID-19. Study information: Specimens from acute and convalescent COVID-19 originated in the United States, Italy and Spain. T cells, B-cell-depleted T cells, or PBMCs provided the cDNA or gDNA that served as material.

As processed by the authors: By means of reference gene primer amplification, nucleated cell counts were estimated. Data came from immunoSEQ multiplex PCR; TCRdb stores just in-frame clones and leaves some out. V, J and clone size are those of that table, while D and trimming were read from the DNA. Of approximately 150,000 clones in the sample, approximately 84% are singletons; the top ten hold more than 5%. The receptor was derived from a woman between 45 and 60 years old with COVID-19, enrolled during active disease. Sequencing was carried out using peripheral blood. The rearrangement joins TRBV27 to TRBJ2-2; the match to TRBD1 covers 7 bases. CDR3 region: CASSTTGSRELFF. The CDR3 DNA reads TGTGCCAGCAGTACGACAGGGTCTCGGGAGCTGTTTTTT.